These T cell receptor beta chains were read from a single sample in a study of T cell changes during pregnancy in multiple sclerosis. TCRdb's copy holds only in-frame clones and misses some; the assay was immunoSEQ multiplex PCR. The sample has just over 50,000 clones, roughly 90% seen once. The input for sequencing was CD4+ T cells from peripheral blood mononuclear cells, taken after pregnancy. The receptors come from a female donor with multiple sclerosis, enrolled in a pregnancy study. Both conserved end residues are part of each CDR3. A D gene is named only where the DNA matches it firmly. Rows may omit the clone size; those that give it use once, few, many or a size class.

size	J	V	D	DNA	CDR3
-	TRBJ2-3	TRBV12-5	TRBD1	TGTGCTAGTGGTTTGGTATCTACAGGGGGACATACGCAGTATTTT	CASGLVSTGGHTQYF
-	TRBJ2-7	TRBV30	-	TGTGCCTGGGACAATTCGGACACCAGCTCAACCTACGAGCAGTACTTC	CAWDNSDTSSTYEQYF
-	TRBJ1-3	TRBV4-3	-	TGCGCCAGCAGCCCGACAGACTCTGGAAACACCATATATTTT	CASSPTDSGNTIYF
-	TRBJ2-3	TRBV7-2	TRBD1	TGTGCCAGCAGCAAAAGACAGGGGATTTCCCCCACAGATACGCAGTATTTT	CASSKRQGISPTDTQYF
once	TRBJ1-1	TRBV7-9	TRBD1	TGTGCCAGCAGCCGAGGAAACCGGGACAGGGTTTCCACTGAAGCTTTCTTT	CASSRGNRDRVSTEAFF
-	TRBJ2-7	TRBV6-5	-	TGTGCCAGCAGTCTACAGGGCGAGGGGCAGTACTTC	CASSLQGEGQYF
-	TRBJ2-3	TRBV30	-	TGTGCCTGGAGTGTACTGGTTCCGGTCACAGATACGCAGTATTTT	CAWSVLVPVTDTQYF
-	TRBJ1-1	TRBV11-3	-	TGTGCCAGCAGCCATGAAGGAGGCACTGAAGCTTTCTTT	CASSHEGGTEAFF
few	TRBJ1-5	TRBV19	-	TGTGCCAGTAGGCCTCGGGGGGAGCGGATCCAGCATTTT	CASRPRGERIQHF
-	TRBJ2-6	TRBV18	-	TGTGCCAGCTCACCACGTACAGGCCTGAACTCTGGGGCCAACGTCCTGACTTTC	CASSPRTGLNSGANVLTF
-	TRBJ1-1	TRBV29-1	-	TGCAGCGTTGGACTCTTGCACGGCACTGAAGCTTTCTTT	CSVGLLHGTEAFF